The 15 T cell receptor beta chains reported below all come from one sample, sequenced in a study of T cells in Graves' hyperthyroidism and ophthalmopathy. Amplification of TCR beta CDR3 regions used RNA as the template. The TCR CDR3 first-round RT-PCR relied on the HTBI primer set. TCRdb re-derived calls from the multiplex PCR reads in MiXCR, one entry per CDR3 protein. The sample yields 250,000 to 300,000 distinct CDR3 sequences, 12% to 15% seen once. Sequenced: blood. Source of these receptors: a middle-aged woman with Graves' hyperthyroidism.

CDR3 sequence (DNA): TGTGCCAGCAGCTCCGGACAGGGTACTCGAGAGACCCAGTACTTC. Encoded protein: CASSSGQGTRETQYF. The V gene is TRBV11-2, the J gene TRBJ2-5; TRBD1 matches 8 bases. Germline V gene data show CDR1 as SGHAT and CDR2 as FQNNGV. V dropped 4 bases and J dropped 4; count of bases not matched to a gene: 8. This CDR3 is 15 amino acids long. Combining the CDR3 with reference TRBV11-2 and TRBJ2-5 gives the whole variable domain EAGVAQSPRYKIIEKRQSVAFWCNPISGHATLYWYQQILGQGPKLLIQFQNNGVVDDSQLPKDRFSAERLKGVDSTLKIQPAKLEDSAVYLCASSSGQGTRETQYFGPGTRLLVL.

In its sample, this clonotype was seen many times. The chain links TRBV6-1 to TRBJ1-1; tentative D call: TRBD1 (5 bases). Looked up from germline, CDR1 is MNHNS and CDR2 is SASEGT. Between the trimmed V and J ends, which lost 6 bases and 3 bases, there was a span of 11 bases. The CDR3 totals 13 residues. The CDR3 region is CASRGTDYTEAFF. The CDR3 coding sequence is TGTGCCAGCAGGGGGACTGATTACACTGAAGCTTTCTTT.

CDR3 nucleotides: TGCGCCAGCAGCCAAGATAGCCCGAGGTTGGCGGGATTCTCCTACAATGAGCAGTTCTTC. Encoded protein: CASSQDSPRLAGFSYNEQFF. The chain has TRBV4-1 and TRBJ2-1; possible D gene TRBD2, 6 bases. The CDR3 is made up of 20 amino acids. Trimming cost V 0 bases and J 0 bases, with 21 bases left between them. CDR1 and CDR2 (germline): MGHRA, YSYEKL.

This clonotype was detected many times. The chain uses TRBV20-1 and TRBJ1-1; maybe TRBD1 (6 bases). The germline V gene has CDR1 DFQATT and CDR2 SNEGSKA (reference sequence). Trimming shortened V by 4 bases and J by 5 bases, and 14 bases separated the two germline ends. This CDR3 comprises 13 residues. The CDR3 reads CSATMDSWTEAFF. For the CDR3, the DNA is TGCAGTGCTACTATGGACAGTTGGACTGAAGCTTTCTTT.

This clonotype was seen more than once but under ten times. The rearrangement links TRBV19 to TRBJ2-2, with D perhaps given as TRBD1 or TRBD2 (6 bases each). The CDR3 spans 16 residues. Deletions cut 5 bases from V and 5 bases from J, with 18 bases between. CDR1 and CDR2 (germline): LNHDA, SQIVND (reference sequence). The CDR3 nucleotides are TGTGCCAGTAGTCCCTCTGGTGGGGGGCGGACCGGGGAGCTGTTTTTT. Its protein product is CASSPSGGGRTGELFF.

This clonotype was seen ten or more times. V gene TRBV24-1 combines with J gene TRBJ2-7; D is undetermined. Germline CDR1 reads KGHDR; CDR2 reads SFDVKD. V shed 2 bases and J shed 0 bases, with 10 bases lying between them. The CDR3 extends over 15 amino acids. DNA for the CDR3: TGTGCCACCAGTGATTGGAAGGGCAGCTCCTACGAGCAGTACTTC. Protein sequence: CATSDWKGSSYEQYF.

This clonotype was found many times. The chain couples TRBV15 to TRBJ1-1; D not resolved. Germline V gene data show CDR1 as LNHNV and CDR2 as YYDKDF (reference sequence). Deletions cut 1 base from V and 2 bases from J, with 11 bases between. There are 15 residues in the CDR3. The CDR3 here is CATSRVRQFNTEAFF. CDR3 in DNA: TGTGCCACCAGCAGAGTTCGGCAATTTAACACTGAAGCTTTCTTT. The whole variable domain, remainder taken from reference TRBV15 and TRBJ1-1, is DAMVIQNPRYQVTQFGKPVTLSCSQTLNHNVMYWYQQKSSQAPKLLFHYYDKDFNNEADTPDNFQSRRPNTSFCFLDIRSPGLGDTAMYLCATSRVRQFNTEAFFGQGTRLTVV.

In its sample, this clonotype was seen many times. The chain combines TRBV5-6 with TRBJ1-4; the D is unclear. Germline loops: CDR1 SGHDT, CDR2 YYEEEE. Deletions cut 4 bases from V and 8 bases from J, with 15 bases between. This CDR3 is built from 14 residues. The CDR3 DNA reads as TGTGCCAGCAGCAAGCGAGTGGATAAGGAAAAACTGTTTTTT. Protein product: CASSKRVDKEKLFF.

This clonotype came up a few times. This chain links TRBV20-1 with TRBJ2-7; D call uncertain. The CDR3 has 14 residues. CDR1 DFQATT and CDR2 SNEGSKA come from the germline V gene (reference sequence). Trimming stripped 2 bases from V and 5 bases from J, with 16 bases between. CDR3 nucleotide sequence: TGCAGTGCTAGAAGGGTCGCTGTAGGAGACGAGCAGTACTTC. The encoded protein is CSARRVAVGDEQYF.

This clonotype was picked up many times. The chain carries TRBV11-3 and TRBJ2-5, with TRBD1 identical over 9 bases. CDR3 size: 15 residues. The V gene's germline CDR1 is SGHNT and CDR2 YENEEA. After removal of 1 base from V and 4 bases from J, the junction contained 4 bases not matched to a gene. The CDR3 coding sequence is TGTGCCAGCAGCTTAGGGACAGGGGCGTCAGAGACCCAGTACTTC. The encoded protein is CASSLGTGASETQYF.

This chain joins TRBV6-5 and TRBJ1-6; no clear D. There are 13 residues in the CDR3. With 2 bases removed from V and 7 bases from J, the gap between germline ends came to 6 bases. Per germline, CDR1 MNHEY and CDR2 SVGAGI. Here the CDR3 reads CASSYDRNSPLHF. Written as DNA, the CDR3 is TGTGCCAGCAGTTACGATAGGAATTCACCCCTCCACTTT.

This clonotype was detected many times. This chain joins TRBV7-2 and TRBJ1-6, with D possibly TRBD1 on 6 matching bases. Germline V CDR1 and CDR2: SGHTA, FQGNSA. Trimming left V 1 base short and J 5 bases short, with 15 bases between. The CDR3 runs 17 residues. CDR3 nucleotides: TGTGCCAGCAGCTTAGTCAGGCGGCAGGGGAATAATTCACCCCTCCACTTT. Its translation is CASSLVRRQGNNSPLHF.

This clonotype was picked up a small number of times. V usage is TRBV10-3 and J usage is TRBJ1-1; 7 nucleotides agree with TRBD1. Trimming cost V 6 bases and J 5 bases; bases outside gene matches: 6. Per the germline V gene, CDR1 is ENHRY and CDR2 is SYGVKD. This CDR3 is built from 13 residues. The CDR3 coding sequence is TGTGCCATCAGCCTCGACAGGGTAACTGAAGCTTTCTTT. It translates to CAISLDRVTEAFF.

A few counts support this clonotype. The genes are TRBV30 and TRBJ1-6; 7 nucleotides align to TRBD1. This CDR3 is built from 13 residues. The J segment lost 7 bases and the V segment lost 5 bases, leaving 5 bases of the junction unmatched. Germline V gene lookup returns CDR1 GTSNPN and CDR2 SVGIG (reference sequence). In DNA, the CDR3 is TGTGCCTGGGCCCAGGGGGGGAATTCACCCCTCCACTTT. Protein: CAWAQGGNSPLHF.

The count of this clonotype is one. J is TRBJ2-2 and V is TRBV11-3, with TRBD2 matching over 7 bases. Germline values: CDR1 SGHNT, CDR2 YENEEA. This CDR3 has 15 residues. V lost 5 bases and J lost 3; bases outside the gene matches: 6. The CDR3 spells CASSPSSGDTGELFF. In DNA, the CDR3 is TGTGCCAGCAGCCCCAGCAGCGGGGACACCGGGGAGCTGTTTTTT.